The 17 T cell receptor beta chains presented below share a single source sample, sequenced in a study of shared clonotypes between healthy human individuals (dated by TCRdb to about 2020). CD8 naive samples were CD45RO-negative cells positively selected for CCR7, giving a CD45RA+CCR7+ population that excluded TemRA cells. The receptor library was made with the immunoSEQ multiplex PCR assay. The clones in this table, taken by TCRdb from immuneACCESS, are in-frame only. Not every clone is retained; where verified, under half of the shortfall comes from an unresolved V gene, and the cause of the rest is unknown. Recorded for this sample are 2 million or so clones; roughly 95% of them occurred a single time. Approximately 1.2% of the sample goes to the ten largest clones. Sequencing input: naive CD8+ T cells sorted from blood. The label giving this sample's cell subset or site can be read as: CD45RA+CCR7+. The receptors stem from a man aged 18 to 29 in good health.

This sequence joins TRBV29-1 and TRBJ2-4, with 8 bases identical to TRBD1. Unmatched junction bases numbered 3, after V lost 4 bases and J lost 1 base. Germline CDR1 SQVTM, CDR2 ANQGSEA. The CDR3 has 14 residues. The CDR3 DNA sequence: TGCAGCGTTGTACAGGGGGATGCCAAAAACATTCAGTACTTC. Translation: CSVVQGDAKNIQYF.

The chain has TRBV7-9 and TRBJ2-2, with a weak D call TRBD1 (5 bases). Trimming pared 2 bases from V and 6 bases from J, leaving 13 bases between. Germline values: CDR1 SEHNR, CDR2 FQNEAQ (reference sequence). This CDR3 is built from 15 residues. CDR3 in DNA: TGTGCCAGCAGCTTAAGTCAGGGCGTGGCCGGGGAGCTGTTTTTT. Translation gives CASSLSQGVAGELFF.

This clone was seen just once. CDR3 region: CASSPTVAGEQYF. CDR3 DNA: TGTGCCAGCAGCCCGACCGTGGCGGGCGAGCAGTACTTC. The chain couples TRBV13 to TRBJ2-7, with a possible D match to TRBD2 (5 bases). Trimming shortened V by 5 bases and J by 6 bases, and 14 bases separated the two germline ends. The CDR3 is 13 amino acids. The V gene's germline CDR1 is PRHDT and CDR2 FYEKMQ (reference sequence).

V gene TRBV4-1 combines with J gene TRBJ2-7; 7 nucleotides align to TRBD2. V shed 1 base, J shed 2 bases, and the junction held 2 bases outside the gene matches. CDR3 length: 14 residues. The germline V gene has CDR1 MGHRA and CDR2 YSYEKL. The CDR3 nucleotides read TGCGCCAGCAGCCAAGCTAGCGGTACCTACGAGCAGTACTTC. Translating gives CASSQASGTYEQYF.

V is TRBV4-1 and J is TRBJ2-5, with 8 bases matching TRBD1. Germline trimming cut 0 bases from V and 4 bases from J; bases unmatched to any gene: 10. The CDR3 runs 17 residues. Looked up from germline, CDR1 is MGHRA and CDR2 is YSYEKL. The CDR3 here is CASSQDQRTGIRETQYF. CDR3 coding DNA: TGCGCCAGCAGCCAAGATCAGCGGACAGGGATTAGAGAGACCCAGTACTTC.

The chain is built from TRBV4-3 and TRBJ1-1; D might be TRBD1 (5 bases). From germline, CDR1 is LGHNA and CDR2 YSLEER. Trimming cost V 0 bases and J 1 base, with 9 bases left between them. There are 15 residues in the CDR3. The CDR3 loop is CASSQDGGQNTEAFF. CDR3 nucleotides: TGCGCCAGCAGCCAAGATGGCGGACAGAACACTGAAGCTTTCTTT.

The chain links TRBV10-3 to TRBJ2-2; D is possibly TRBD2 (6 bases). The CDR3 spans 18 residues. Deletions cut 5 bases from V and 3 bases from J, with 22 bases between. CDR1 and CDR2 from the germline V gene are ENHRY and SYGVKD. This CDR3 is CAISPGLLLSSDTGELFF. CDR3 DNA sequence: TGTGCCATCAGTCCGGGACTTCTTCTCTCTAGTGACACCGGGGAGCTGTTTTTT.

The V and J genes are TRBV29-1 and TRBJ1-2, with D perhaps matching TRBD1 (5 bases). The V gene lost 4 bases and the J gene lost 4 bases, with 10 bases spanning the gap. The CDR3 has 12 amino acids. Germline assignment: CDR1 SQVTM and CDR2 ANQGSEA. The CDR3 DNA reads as TGCAGCGTTGTAGGGGAAACCTATGGCTACACCTTC. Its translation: CSVVGETYGYTF.

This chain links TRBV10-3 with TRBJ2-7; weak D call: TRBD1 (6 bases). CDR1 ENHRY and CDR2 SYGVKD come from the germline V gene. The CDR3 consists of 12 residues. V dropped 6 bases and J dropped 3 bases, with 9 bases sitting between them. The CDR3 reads CAIRKDSYEQYF. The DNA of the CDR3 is TGTGCCATCAGAAAGGACAGCTACGAGCAGTACTTC.

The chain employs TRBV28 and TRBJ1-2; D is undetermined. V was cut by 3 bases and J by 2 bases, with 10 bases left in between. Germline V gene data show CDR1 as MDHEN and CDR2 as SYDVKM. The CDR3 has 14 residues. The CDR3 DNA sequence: TGTGCCAGCAGTTTCCGACTGGGGAACTATGGCTACACCTTC. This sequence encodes CASSFRLGNYGYTF.

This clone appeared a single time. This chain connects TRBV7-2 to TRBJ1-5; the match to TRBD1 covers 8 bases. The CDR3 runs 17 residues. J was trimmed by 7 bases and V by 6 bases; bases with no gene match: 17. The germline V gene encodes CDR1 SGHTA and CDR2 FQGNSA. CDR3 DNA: TGTGCCAGCAGTGACGACCCAGGACAGGGACCCAAGCAGCCCCAGCATTTT. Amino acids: CASSDDPGQGPKQPQHF.

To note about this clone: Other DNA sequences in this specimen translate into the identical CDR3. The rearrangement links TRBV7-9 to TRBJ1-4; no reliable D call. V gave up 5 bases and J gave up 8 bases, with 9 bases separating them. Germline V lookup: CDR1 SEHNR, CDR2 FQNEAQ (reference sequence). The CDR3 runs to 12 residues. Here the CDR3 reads CASSLTREKLFF. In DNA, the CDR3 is TGTGCCAGCAGCCTAACACGGGAAAAACTGTTTTTT.

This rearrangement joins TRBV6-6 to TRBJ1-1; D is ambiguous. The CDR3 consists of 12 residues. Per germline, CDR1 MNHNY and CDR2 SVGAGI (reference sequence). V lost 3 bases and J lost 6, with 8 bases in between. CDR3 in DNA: TGTGCCAGCAGTTATGGGGTGTCTGAAGCTTTCTTT. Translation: CASSYGVSEAFF.

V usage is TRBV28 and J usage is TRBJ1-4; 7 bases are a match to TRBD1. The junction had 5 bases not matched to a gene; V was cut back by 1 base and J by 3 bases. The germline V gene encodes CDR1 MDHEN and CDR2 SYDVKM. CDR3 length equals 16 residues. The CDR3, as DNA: TGTGCCAGCAGTTTATATGAGGGGGCGGCTAATGAAAAACTGTTTTTT. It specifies CASSLYEGAANEKLFF.

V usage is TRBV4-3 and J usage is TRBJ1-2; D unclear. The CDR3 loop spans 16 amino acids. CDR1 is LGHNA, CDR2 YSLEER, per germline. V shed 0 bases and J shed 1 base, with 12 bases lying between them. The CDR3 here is CASSQEKEQVNYGYTF. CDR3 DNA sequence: TGCGCCAGCAGCCAAGAGAAAGAGCAGGTTAACTATGGCTACACCTTC.

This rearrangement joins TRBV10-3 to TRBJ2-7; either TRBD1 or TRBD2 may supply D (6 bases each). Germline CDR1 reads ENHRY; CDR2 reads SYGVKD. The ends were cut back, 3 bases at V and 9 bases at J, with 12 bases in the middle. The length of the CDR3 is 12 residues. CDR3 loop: CAISEDGGTQYF. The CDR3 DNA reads TGTGCCATCAGTGAAGACGGGGGCACGCAGTACTTC.

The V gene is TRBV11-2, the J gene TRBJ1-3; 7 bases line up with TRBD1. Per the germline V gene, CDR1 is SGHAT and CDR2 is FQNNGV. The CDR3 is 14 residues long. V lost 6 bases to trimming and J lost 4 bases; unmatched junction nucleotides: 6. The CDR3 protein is CASRLGTAGNTIYF. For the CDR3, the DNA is TGTGCCAGCAGACTAGGGACAGCGGGAAACACCATATATTTT.